One sample yielded the 21 T cell receptor beta chains listed below, sequenced in a study of T cells in women clearing cervical HPV infection listed by TCRdb under 2018. The method behind the library was the immunoSEQ multiplex PCR assay. TCRdb took over this immuneACCESS table, retaining in-frame rearrangements with V and J assigned. Such tables are incomplete; in checked studies, under half of the missing clones stem from an unresolved V gene, and the remainder is unexplained. The table for this sample shows roughly 12,000 clones. The top ten hold roughly a quarter of the sample. The sequencing input was blood buffy coat. These receptors were obtained from a woman between 18 and 69 years old with a cervical HPV16 infection that either progressed to CIN3+ or cleared (not recorded which).

In the case of this clone: Coverage ceases 3 residues before the CDR3 finishes, and the germline J gene fills in the end. V gene TRBV30 combines with J gene TRBJ2-7; 10 bases agree with TRBD2. Germline trimming cut 3 bases from V and 2 bases from J; bases unmatched to any gene: 7. Germline values: CDR1 GTSNPN, CDR2 SVGIG (reference sequence). The CDR3 totals 15 residues. The chain's CDR3 is CAWRGSSGGAYEQYF. The CDR3 DNA, read in part, is TGTGCCTGGAGGGGGTCCAGCGGGGGGGCCTACGAG.

Comments on this clone: The read stops 3 residues short of the end of the CDR3; the missing end is completed from the germline J gene. V gene TRBV7-3 combines with J gene TRBJ2-3; 7 nucleotides align to TRBD1. The CDR3 spans 16 residues. Germline CDR1 is SGHTA and CDR2 is FQGTGA. V shed 5 bases and J 1 base; nucleotides not matched to a gene: 9. This chain's CDR3 is CASSPAGGVGTDTQYF. The sequenced part of the CDR3 DNA is TGTGCCAGCAGCCCCGCAGGGGGTGTCGGCACAGATACG.

A word on this clone: With the read ending 3 residues before the CDR3 end, the germline J gene is used to fill in that end. The chain has TRBV5-5 and TRBJ1-4; TRBD1 might be the D (6 bases). From germline, CDR1 is SGHKS and CDR2 YYEKEE (reference sequence). The CDR3 loop spans 15 amino acids. Trimming left V 4 bases short and J 0 bases short, with 10 bases between. The chain's CDR3 is CASSPGTPTNEKLFF. The DNA read from the CDR3 is TGTGCCAGCAGCCCAGGGACACCAACTAATGAAAAA. The full variable domain, rest sourced from reference TRBV5-5 and TRBJ1-4, is DAGVTQSPTHLIKTRGQQVTLRCSPISGHKSVSWYQQVLGQGPQFIFQYYEKEERGRGNFPDRFSARQFPNYSSELNVNALLLGDSALYLCASSPGTPTNEKLFFGSGTQLSVL.

A remark on this clone: The read halts 3 residues ahead of the CDR3 end, with the missing end drawn from the germline J gene. The chain uses TRBV30 and TRBJ1-2, with a tentative D call TRBD1 (5 bases). V was cut by 1 base and J by 3 bases, with 6 bases left in between. The length of the CDR3 is 12 residues. Per the germline V gene, CDR1 is GTSNPN and CDR2 is SVGIG (reference sequence). The CDR3 bases that were read are TGTGCCTGGAGTGGGGGGGACTATGGC. This encodes CAWSGGDYG. The entire CDR3 is CAWSGGDYGYTF.

Comment on this clone: The read ends 3 residues shy of where the CDR3 ends; the end is completed using the germline J gene. The chain combines TRBV19 with TRBJ2-2; TRBD1 agrees at 9 bases. CDR1 and CDR2 from the germline V gene are LNHDA and SQIVND (reference sequence). J gave up 7 bases and V 7 bases, and 4 bases lay outside the gene matches. The CDR3 extends over 13 amino acids. Incomplete CDR3 DNA: TGTGCCAGTAATACAGGGGGCATCGGGGAG. It encodes CASNTGGIGE. The entire CDR3 is CASNTGGIGELFF.

This clone is identified as medium-sized from frequency. The CDR3 extends 3 residues past the end of the read, so its final part is completed from the germline J gene. The rearrangement joins TRBV5-1 to TRBJ1-4; weak D call: TRBD1 (6 bases). The V gene's germline CDR1 is SGHRS and CDR2 YFSETQ. V was clipped by 3 bases and J by 8 bases, with 17 bases between them. The CDR3 is 15 residues long. The DNA read from the CDR3 is TGCGCCAGCAGCTGGGGGGGGGCTAAGGAAGAAAAA. It encodes CASSWGGAKEEK. The complete CDR3 protein is CASSWGGAKEEKLFF.

For this clone: The read gets to within 3 residues of the CDR3 end, and the germline J gene fills in the rest. The rearrangement links TRBV29-1 to TRBJ2-3; TRBD1 might be the D (5 bases). This CDR3 has 12 amino acids. Deletions cut 8 bases from V and 1 base from J, with 10 bases between. Looked up from germline, CDR1 is SQVTM and CDR2 is ANQGSEA. Partial CDR3 DNA: TGCAGCCATAAAGGGGGCACAGATACG. Its translation: CSHKGGTDT. Given in full, the CDR3 is CSHKGGTDTQYF.

This clone shows up as medium-sized by frequency. The read terminates 3 residues before the CDR3 end, so the remaining end is supplied by the germline J gene. V usage is TRBV3-1 (or the pseudogene TRBV3-2) and J usage is TRBJ1-1; D gene unclear. V lost 1 base to trimming and J lost 2 bases, with 14 bases between them. In germline, CDR1 is LGHDT, CDR2 YNNKEL (reference sequence). The CDR3 has 16 residues. The CDR3: CASSQVISQANTEAFF. The part of the CDR3 DNA that was read is TGTGCCAGCAGCCAAGTAATAAGCCAGGCCAACACTGAA.

Note on this clone: Coverage ceases 3 residues before the CDR3 finishes, and the germline J gene fills in the end. The chain has TRBV19 and TRBJ1-5; a possible D gene is TRBD1 (5 bases). Germline CDR1 LNHDA, CDR2 SQIVND (reference sequence). V was pared by 9 bases and J by 9 bases, with 24 bases between. The CDR3 has 15 residues. CDR3 in amino acids: CASTVASQGSTPQHF. The covered CDR3 bases are TGTGCCAGCACTGTGGCCTCTCAGGGCTCCACGCCC.

A note on this clone: The read terminates 3 residues before the CDR3 end, so the remaining end is supplied by the germline J gene. The chain has TRBV12-3 or TRBV12-4 and TRBJ2-1; 9 bases match TRBD2. The CDR3 spans 14 residues. J gave up 8 bases and V 3 bases, and 5 bases lay outside the gene matches. Here the CDR3 reads CASSFAGGPHEQFF. The sequenced part of the CDR3 DNA is TGTGCCAGCAGTTTTGCGGGGGGGCCCCATGAG.

As regards this clone: The CDR3 end falls 3 residues outside the read, so it is completed with the germline J gene. The V call is TRBV13, the J call TRBJ2-1; possible D gene TRBD1, 6 bases. The germline V gene encodes CDR1 PRHDT and CDR2 FYEKMQ (reference sequence). Trimming cost V 5 bases and J 6 bases, with 17 bases left between them. The CDR3 has 15 amino acids. The part of the CDR3 DNA that was read is TGTGCCAGCAGCGTCAAGGTCAGGGGTCTCAATGAG. Protein product: CASSVKVRGLNE. The whole CDR3 protein is CASSVKVRGLNEQFF. Based on the CDR3 plus reference TRBV13 and TRBJ2-1, the full variable domain is AAGVIQSPRHLIKEKRETATLKCYPIPRHDTVYWYQQGPGQDPQFLISFYEKMQSDKGSIPDRFSAQQFSDYHSELNMSSLELGDSALYFCASSVKVRGLNEQFFGPGTRLTVL.

Comments on this clone: The DNA ends 3 residues before the CDR3 does, and the rest of the CDR3 is filled in from the germline J gene. The chain joins TRBV7-9 to TRBJ1-3, with 8 bases that match TRBD1. The V and J ends lost 1 base and 8 bases, in that order; junction bases with no gene match: 4. The CDR3 has 14 amino acids. The germline gives CDR1 SEHNR, CDR2 FQNEAQ (reference sequence). The sequenced CDR3 bases are TGTGCCAGCAGCTTAGGGGACAGGTCCCACACC. Protein product: CASSLGDRSHT. The entire CDR3 is CASSLGDRSHTIYF.

Concerning this clone itself: With the read ending 3 residues before the CDR3 end, the germline J gene is used to fill in that end. The J gene is TRBJ2-1, the V gene TRBV4-1; 7 nucleotides match TRBD2. J lost 8 bases, V lost 0 bases, and 13 bases had no gene match. The CDR3 totals 17 residues. Germline CDR1 reads MGHRA; CDR2 reads YSYEKL. The DNA read from the CDR3 is TGCGCCAGCAGCCAAGATTTAGCTTCTGCGGGGGAATATGAG. Amino acids: CASSQDLASAGEYE. The whole CDR3 is CASSQDLASAGEYEQFF.

About this clone: Read sequence stops 3 residues before the CDR3 end, and the germline J gene provides the missing end. In the same sample, other DNA sequences code for this CDR3. V and J are TRBV5-1 and TRBJ2-5; possible D gene TRBD2, 5 bases. The CDR3 sequence is 18 residues long. Trimming pared 4 bases from V and 3 bases from J, leaving 25 bases between. From germline, CDR1 is SGHRS and CDR2 YFSETQ. Partial CDR3 DNA: TGCGCCAGCAGCCTCCACCTCCGGACTGGGGTTGAGGAAGAGACC. Translated: CASSLHLRTGVEEET. The entire CDR3 protein is CASSLHLRTGVEEETQYF.

As concerns this clone: The read terminates 3 residues ahead of where the CDR3 ends, so the germline J gene completes it. The rearrangement uses TRBV7-2 and TRBJ2-7; D is ambiguous. Germline V CDR1 and CDR2: SGHTA, FQGNSA. V lost 4 bases, J lost 3 bases, and 10 bases lay in between. This CDR3 spans 13 amino acids. CDR3 region: CASSSLDFYEQYF. Incomplete CDR3 DNA: TGTGCCAGCAGCTCACTTGATTTCTACGAG.

The CDR3 spells CASSIDLSETSNSPLHF. The covered CDR3 bases are TGTGCCAGTAGTATAGATTTGTCAGAAACATCTAATTCACCC. The chain recombines TRBV19 with TRBJ1-6; D is undetermined. The read falls 3 residues short of the CDR3 end, and the missing part is taken from the germline J gene. This CDR3 comprises 17 residues. V was shortened by 0 bases and J by 6 bases, with 15 bases between the two germline ends. In germline, CDR1 is LNHDA, CDR2 SQIVND (reference sequence).

This clone ranks as medium-sized in terms of frequency. The read comes to an end 3 residues before the CDR3 does, leaving the germline J gene to fill in the end. The chain combines TRBV5-1 with TRBJ2-3; 8 positions agree with TRBD1. This CDR3 comprises 14 residues. Germline V CDR1 and CDR2: SGHRS, YFSETQ. The V segment lost 4 bases and the J segment 6 bases; nucleotides outside the gene matches: 7. Incomplete CDR3 DNA: TGCGCCAGCAGCCCCGGGACAGGACTGGATACG. Translated: CASSPGTGLDT. The full CDR3 protein reads CASSPGTGLDTQYF.

Concerning this clone: The read terminates 3 residues before the CDR3 end, so the remaining end is supplied by the germline J gene. This rearrangement joins TRBV10-3 to TRBJ1-2; tentative D call: TRBD1 (5 bases). CDR3 size: 13 residues. The germline V gene encodes CDR1 ENHRY and CDR2 SYGVKD. The V end lost 4 bases, the J end lost 6 bases, and 12 bases lay between the germline ends. The CDR3 region is CAISGQGSDGYTF. Incomplete CDR3 DNA: TGTGCCATCAGTGGGCAGGGAAGCGATGGC.

Points on this clone: The read gets to within 3 residues of the CDR3 end, and the germline J gene fills in the rest. The chain combines TRBV18 with TRBJ1-5, with 11 bases fitting TRBD1. This CDR3 is built from 14 residues. J was trimmed by 4 bases and V by 5 bases; bases with no gene match: 1. Germline values: CDR1 KGHSH, CDR2 LQKENI. CDR3 DNA, as far as it was read: TGTGCCAGCTCAGGGACAGGGGGGAATCAGCCC. Translating it yields CASSGTGGNQP. The entire CDR3 sequence reads CASSGTGGNQPQHF.

A word on this clone: The read stops 3 residues short of the end of the CDR3; the missing end is completed from the germline J gene. The V and J genes are TRBV19 and TRBJ1-2, with no clear D. Germline V gene sequence: CDR1 LNHDA, CDR2 SQIVND (reference sequence). The CDR3 has 14 amino acids. CDR3 protein: CASSPSAFGNDYTF. The sequenced CDR3 bases are TGTGCCAGTAGTCCCAGTGCCTTTGGCAATGAC.

A word on this clone: The CDR3 end falls 3 residues outside the read, so it is completed with the germline J gene. V is TRBV6-4 and J is TRBJ2-3, with D uncertain. V was trimmed by 0 bases and J by 2 bases, leaving 3 bases between them. The CDR3 runs 13 residues. Germline CDR1 and CDR2: MRHNA and SNTAGT. The CDR3 protein is CASSDSATDTQYF. The covered CDR3 bases are TGTGCCAGCAGTGACTCAGCCACAGATACG.